This passage covers 25 T cell receptor beta chains from one sample sequenced in a study of T cell repertoires in cytomegalovirus infection. These receptors' antigens are unknown. From the reads, TCRdb called clonotypes with MiXCR, one entry per CDR3 protein. This repertoire shows about 830,000 distinct CDR3 sequences, 30% to 35% found once; its top ten account for roughly an eighth. Sample: cultured CD8+ T cells from PBMCs, taken from culture after CMV antigen stimulation. The receptors shown here come from a human donor in good health (CMV status not recorded). Some clones in this sample may be carry-over from other donors' samples.

The V gene is TRBV6-2 or TRBV6-3, the J gene TRBJ1-1; perhaps TRBD1 as D (6 bases). V dropped 6 bases and J dropped 5 bases, with 13 bases sitting between them. The germline V gene encodes CDR1 MNHEY and CDR2 SVGEGT. The CDR3 covers 13 residues. CDR3 nucleotides: TGTGCCAGCAGCAGAGGGACAATAACTGAAGCTTTCTTT. Protein sequence: CASSRGTITEAFF.

The genes are TRBV7-9 and TRBJ1-2, with D possibly TRBD1 on 6 matching bases. The germline gives CDR1 SEHNR, CDR2 FQNEAQ (reference sequence). This CDR3 is 15 amino acids long. V shed 11 bases and J shed 6 bases, with 25 bases lying between them. The CDR3: CALLTEGGQVDGYTF. The CDR3 nucleotides read TGTGCCCTCTTAACGGAAGGGGGGCAGGTTGATGGCTACACCTTC.

The genes are TRBV6-6 and TRBJ1-1, with D tentatively TRBD1 (6 bases). Germline V gives CDR1 MNHNY, CDR2 SVGAGI (reference sequence). Trimming pared 6 bases from V and 4 bases from J, leaving 15 bases between. This CDR3 comprises 14 residues. CDR3 nucleotides: TGTGCCAGCAGGCTCCACCGGGGGGCCACTGAAGCTTTCTTT. This gives the protein CASRLHRGATEAFF.

Comments on this clonotype: A much larger clone sits a single nucleotide away, making a read error possible. The chain couples TRBV7-3 to TRBJ1-1; no clear D gene. V lost 5 bases and J lost 6, with 19 bases in between. The CDR3 sequence is 15 residues long. Germline CDR1 reads SGHTA; CDR2 reads FQGTGA. The CDR3: CASSPSHGSRAEAFF. Written as DNA, the CDR3 is TGTGCCAGCAGCCCGAGCCACGGCTCCCGTGCTGAAGCTTTCTTT.

The genes are TRBV7-6 and TRBJ1-5; 8 bases are a match to TRBD1. This CDR3 contains 17 residues. V shed 1 base and J 2 bases; nucleotides not matched to a gene: 7. Germline-derived CDR1 and CDR2 are SGHVS and FNYEAQ. The CDR3 region is CASSLVRGLWGNQPQHF. CDR3 coding DNA: TGTGCCAGCAGCTTAGTCAGGGGGCTGTGGGGCAATCAGCCCCAGCATTTT.

The chain joins TRBV6-1 to TRBJ2-2; 7 bases are a match to TRBD1. Germline CDR1 is MNHNS and CDR2 is SASEGT. The CDR3 covers 15 residues. V was pared by 8 bases and J by 2 bases, with 8 bases of the junction left unmatched. DNA for the CDR3: TGTGCCAGCGGACCGGGACAGAAAAACACCGGGGAGCTGTTTTTT. Translating gives CASGPGQKNTGELFF.

Notes on this clonotype: A junction end diverges from the germline sequence, so it may reflect a read error. The CDR3 spells CASSGGSNNSLLHF. The CDR3 nucleotides are TGCGCCAGCTCAGGGGGCTCCAATAATTCACTCCTCCACTTT. The rearrangement joins TRBV10-2 to TRBJ1-6, with TRBD1 identical over 8 bases. The germline V gene encodes CDR1 WSHSY and CDR2 SAAADI. The CDR3 is 14 amino acids.

The V call is TRBV7-9, the J call TRBJ2-1; the D is unclear. Germline CDR1 and CDR2: SEHNR and FQNEAQ (reference sequence). The length of the CDR3 is 12 residues. V was clipped by 5 bases and J by 6 bases, with 8 bases between them. The CDR3: CASSRLSNEQFF. CDR3 bases: TGTGCCAGCAGCCGCTTGAGCAATGAGCAGTTCTTC.

This clonotype appeared a few times. CDR3 protein: CASSLVTAIGSPLHF. Written as DNA, the CDR3 is TGTGCCAGCAGTTTGGTGACTGCCATAGGTTCACCCCTCCACTTT. V gene TRBV27 combines with J gene TRBJ1-6, with D unresolved. The CDR3 covers 15 residues. Trimming took 3 bases from V and 9 from J, leaving 15 bases between them. From germline, CDR1 is MNHEY and CDR2 SMNVEV (reference sequence).

About this clonotype itself: The CDR3 does not close with the conserved phenylalanine or tryptophan, likely indicating a read error. The chain is built from TRBV7-8 and TRBJ1-1; 8 nucleotides line up with TRBD1. Germline CDR1 reads SGHVS; CDR2 reads FQNEAQ. There are 15 residues in the CDR3. J was trimmed by 1 base and V by 5 bases; bases with no gene match: 6. This CDR3 reads CASSEGQGTNTEAFL. CDR3 nucleotide sequence: TGTGCCAGCAGCGAAGGACAGGGTACGAACACTGAAGCTTTCCTT.

This clonotype was recorded a few times. This chain links TRBV27 with TRBJ1-2, with D perhaps matching TRBD1 (6 bases). Germline CDR1 MNHEY, CDR2 SMNVEV (reference sequence). The germline V and J ends were trimmed by 3 bases and 6 bases, with 11 bases remaining between them. This CDR3 has 13 residues. The CDR3 DNA sequence: TGTGCCAGCAGTTTCGGGGGGCAAGATGGCTACACCTTC. This codes for CASSFGGQDGYTF.

This clonotype was detected only a few times. The gene calls are TRBV2 and TRBJ2-7; TRBD1 agrees at 7 bases. This CDR3 contains 12 residues. Germline lookup yields CDR1 SNHLY and CDR2 FYNNEI. V trimming: 8 bases; J trimming: 2 bases; junction bases outside the gene matches: 3. CDR3 residues: CASPTGAYEQYV. The DNA of the CDR3 is TGTGCCAGCCCTACAGGGGCCTACGAGCAGTACGTC.

This clonotype was seen only once. The V gene is TRBV9, the J gene TRBJ1-5; no firm D call. Trimming shortened V by 0 bases and J by 3 bases, and 10 bases separated the two germline ends. This CDR3 is 15 amino acids long. CDR1 is SGDLS and CDR2 is YYNGEE in the germline V gene. The CDR3 nucleotides are TGTGCCAGCAGCGTAGCGGACTCCTCCAATCAGCCCCAGCATTTT. Translating gives CASSVADSSNQPQHF.

CDR3 nucleotides: TGCGCCAGCAGCTTCGACAAGAACAATGAGCAGTTCTTC. Translated, it gives CASSFDKNNEQFF. J is TRBJ2-1 and V is TRBV4-1; D is unclear. The CDR3 is 13 residues long. The ends were cut back, 5 bases at V and 5 bases at J, with 10 bases in the middle. Germline CDR1 MGHRA, CDR2 YSYEKL.

The J gene is TRBJ1-5, the V gene TRBV9; TRBD1 matches 7 bases. The CDR3 covers 15 residues. With V trimmed by 0 bases and J by 4 bases, 4 bases remained unmatched. Germline-derived CDR1 and CDR2 are SGDLS and YYNGEE. The CDR3 coding sequence is TGTGCCAGCAGCGTAGGAGGGACAGCGAATCAGCCCCAGCATTTT. It yields the protein CASSVGGTANQPQHF.

This clonotype was found a few times. The rearrangement links TRBV10-1 to TRBJ2-4; D assignment may be TRBD1 or TRBD2 (5 bases each). Trimming removed 3 bases from V and 8 bases from J, with 20 bases in between. Germline assignment: CDR1 WNHNN and CDR2 SYGVQD (reference sequence). The CDR3 extends over 16 amino acids. CDR3 sequence (DNA): TGCGCCAGCAGTGAATCGGACATTATTCCCGGGGACATTCAGTACTTC. Translation gives CASSESDIIPGDIQYF.

This clonotype was found a few times. This chain links TRBV2 with TRBJ2-3; 8 bases are shared with TRBD2. The CDR3 has 13 residues. Germline CDR1 is SNHLY and CDR2 is FYNNEI. V trimming: 3 bases; J trimming: 6 bases; junction bases outside the gene matches: 2. DNA of the CDR3: TGTGCCAGCAGTGATGGGACTAGGGATACGCAGTATTTT. Its protein product is CASSDGTRDTQYF.

The chain couples TRBV6-5 to TRBJ1-1; D not certain. CDR1 is MNHEY, CDR2 SVGAGI, per germline. This CDR3 contains 16 residues. The V end was cut by 0 bases, the J end by 0 bases, with 11 bases between. CDR3 residues: CASSYSEVQMNTEAFF. The CDR3 DNA sequence: TGTGCCAGCAGTTACTCGGAGGTTCAGATGAACACTGAAGCTTTCTTT.

This clonotype has only a few counts. The chain has TRBV6-1 and TRBJ2-7, with TRBD1 matching over 10 bases. CDR3 size: 16 residues. The V gene's germline CDR1 is MNHNS and CDR2 SASEGT. V gave up 7 bases and J gave up 2 bases; unmatched junction bases: 11. The CDR3 reads CASIDLSGTGAYEQYF. The CDR3 DNA reads as TGTGCCAGCATCGATCTTTCCGGGACAGGGGCCTACGAGCAGTACTTC.

The J gene is TRBJ2-3, the V gene TRBV2; 8 nucleotides match TRBD2. Trimming at V came to 9 bases and at J to 2 bases, leaving 7 bases not matched to a gene. This CDR3 has 14 residues. Germline values: CDR1 SNHLY, CDR2 FYNNEI. CDR3 in amino acids: CARRIAGLTDTQYF. In DNA, the CDR3 is TGTGCCAGAAGGATAGCGGGGCTCACAGATACGCAGTATTTT.

The gene calls are TRBV7-6 and TRBJ2-7; D is possibly TRBD2 (6 bases). The CDR3 runs to 15 residues. Germline V gene sequence: CDR1 SGHVS, CDR2 FNYEAQ. Trimming took 5 bases from V and 5 from J, leaving 19 bases between them. CDR3 protein: CASSIGDSYGDEQYF. Written as DNA, the CDR3 is TGTGCCAGCAGCATAGGGGACTCATACGGCGACGAGCAGTACTTC. The full variable domain, in which reference TRBV7-6 and TRBJ2-7 provide the parts outside the CDR3, is GAGVSQSPRYKVTKRGQDVALRCDPISGHVSLYWYRQALGQGPEFLTYFNYEAQQDKSGLPNDRFSAERPEGSISTLTIQRTEQRDSAMYRCASSIGDSYGDEQYFGPGTRLTVT.

This clonotype was counted only a few times. The chain recombines TRBV12-5 with TRBJ2-2; D tentatively fits TRBD1 or TRBD2 (6 bases each). Germline V lookup: CDR1 LGHNT, CDR2 FRNRAP. The CDR3 has 17 amino acids. Trimming took 0 bases from V and 3 from J, leaving 14 bases between them. The CDR3 region is CASGLVLGGSYTGELFF. Here the CDR3 DNA reads TGTGCTAGTGGTTTGGTACTCGGGGGCTCTTACACCGGGGAGCTGTTTTTT.

This clonotype was counted many times. This CDR3 reads CASTPLEMNTEAFF. For the CDR3, the DNA is TGTGCCAGCACCCCCCTGGAGATGAACACTGAAGCTTTCTTT. The chain recombines TRBV6-2 or TRBV6-3 with TRBJ1-1; D gene uncertain. The germline CDR1 and CDR2 sequences are MNHEY and SVGEGT. The CDR3 length is 14 residues. Between the trimmed V and J ends, which lost 7 bases and 0 bases, there was a span of 12 bases.

The chain combines TRBV15 with TRBJ1-4, with TRBD1 matching 7 bases. Germline CDR1 is LNHNV and CDR2 is YYDKDF (reference sequence). With V trimmed by 8 bases and J by 8 bases, 11 bases remained unmatched. The CDR3 consists of 14 residues. Here the CDR3 reads CATLSTGYREKLFF. The CDR3, as DNA: TGTGCCACCCTTTCGACAGGGTATCGGGAAAAACTGTTTTTT.

This clonotype was seen only a few times. The chain couples TRBV12-3 or TRBV12-4 to TRBJ1-1; D is unresolved. CDR3 length: 11 amino acids. Trimming stripped 10 bases from V and 2 bases from J, with 8 bases between. CDR3 residues: CATALNTEAFF. The CDR3 nucleotides are TGTGCCACCGCTCTCAACACTGAAGCTTTCTTT.